The rows below give T cell receptor beta chains drawn from one sample of a study of CD8 T cells in ankylosing spondylitis. In TCRdb, the 5' RACE reads were re-called with MiXCR into one record per CDR3 protein. The sample records about 160,000 distinct CDR3 sequences, around 45% being singletons. Sequences were obtained from synovial fluid, either unsorted or a sorted T cell fraction (not recorded which). These receptors were taken from a male donor with ankylosing spondylitis. Both conserved end residues are part of each CDR3. A D gene is named only where the DNA matches it firmly. Size is omitted from some rows. Given values are once, few, many or a class for expanded clones.

v_gene: TRBV5-1
d_gene: TRBD1
abundance: NA
j_gene: TRBJ2-7
CDR3aa: CASRPGTGAIYEQYF
CDR3nt: TGCGCCAGCAGGCCCGGGACAGGGGCCATCTACGAGCAGTACTTC

v_gene: TRBV12-3/TRBV12-4
d_gene: NA
abundance: NA
j_gene: TRBJ1-2
CDR3aa: CASNPGPPNYGYTF
CDR3nt: TGTGCCAGTAATCCGGGACCGCCTAACTATGGCTACACCTTC

v_gene: TRBV27
d_gene: TRBD2
abundance: few
j_gene: TRBJ2-7
CDR3aa: CASTPIAGGSYEQYF
CDR3nt: TGTGCCAGCACCCCCATAGCGGGTGGGTCTTACGAGCAGTACTTC

v_gene: TRBV6-1
d_gene: TRBD1
abundance: NA
j_gene: TRBJ1-6
CDR3aa: CASSAPGQLGLDSPLHF
CDR3nt: TGTGCCAGCAGTGCCCCGGGACAGCTCGGTTTAGACTCACCCCTCCACTTT

v_gene: TRBV5-6
d_gene: NA
abundance: NA
j_gene: TRBJ2-7
CDR3aa: CASSGSVQGPHEQYF
CDR3nt: TGTGCCAGCAGTGGGAGCGTTCAAGGCCCCCACGAGCAGTACTTC

v_gene: TRBV28
d_gene: TRBD2
abundance: NA
j_gene: TRBJ2-5
CDR3aa: CASRYLTSGQDQETQYF
CDR3nt: TGTGCCAGCAGGTACCTGACTAGCGGGCAAGACCAAGAGACCCAGTACTTC

v_gene: TRBV7-4
d_gene: NA
abundance: NA
j_gene: TRBJ2-5
CDR3aa: CASSPGIASPGGTQYF
CDR3nt: TGTGCCAGCAGCCCGGGAATAGCGAGCCCGGGCGGGACCCAGTACTTC

v_gene: TRBV12-3/TRBV12-4
d_gene: NA
abundance: few
j_gene: TRBJ1-1
CDR3aa: CASSLSATGTEAFF
CDR3nt: TGTGCCAGCAGCCTTTCCGCAACAGGGACTGAAGCTTTCTTT

v_gene: TRBV28
d_gene: NA
abundance: NA
j_gene: TRBJ2-7
CDR3aa: CASSLLWDTHEQYF
CDR3nt: TGTGCCAGCAGCCTCCTGTGGGACACTCACGAGCAGTACTTC

v_gene: TRBV20-1
d_gene: NA
abundance: NA
j_gene: TRBJ1-2
CDR3aa: CSASLRGFGYTF
CDR3nt: TGCAGTGCTAGCCTCAGGGGATTTGGCTACACCTTC

v_gene: TRBV30
d_gene: NA
abundance: many
j_gene: TRBJ2-1
CDR3aa: CAWSPQSQAHVQFF
CDR3nt: TGTGCCTGGAGCCCCCAGTCGCAGGCCCACGTGCAGTTCTTC

v_gene: TRBV20-1
d_gene: NA
abundance: NA
j_gene: TRBJ1-1
CDR3aa: CTLGPPSMNTEAFF
CDR3nt: TGCACCTTGGGGCCTCCCTCCATGAACACTGAAGCTTTCTTT

v_gene: TRBV12-3/TRBV12-4
d_gene: TRBD1
abundance: NA
j_gene: TRBJ1-5
CDR3aa: CASSLTGAMEPQHF
CDR3nt: TGTGCCAGCAGTTTGACAGGGGCCATGGAGCCCCAGCATTTT

v_gene: TRBV18
d_gene: TRBD1
abundance: NA
j_gene: TRBJ2-7
CDR3aa: CASSPDRGETYEQYF
CDR3nt: TGTGCCAGCTCCCCGGACAGGGGCGAAACCTACGAGCAGTACTTC

v_gene: TRBV5-1
d_gene: NA
abundance: few
j_gene: TRBJ2-3
CDR3aa: CASSLGGDTQYF
CDR3nt: TGCGCCAGCAGCCTTGGAGGAGATACGCAGTATTTT

v_gene: TRBV4-3
d_gene: NA
abundance: NA
j_gene: TRBJ2-3
CDR3aa: CASSQGVGAGRDTQYF
CDR3nt: TGCGCCAGCAGCCAAGGAGTTGGCGCGGGGAGGGATACGCAGTATTTT

v_gene: TRBV4-3
d_gene: NA
abundance: few
j_gene: TRBJ1-1
CDR3aa: CASSQEYGTEAFF
CDR3nt: TGCGCCAGCAGCCAAGAATACGGGACTGAAGCTTTCTTT

v_gene: TRBV13
d_gene: TRBD1
abundance: few
j_gene: TRBJ2-7
CDR3aa: CASSLRYPGQGAYEQYF
CDR3nt: TGTGCCAGCAGCTTACGATACCCGGGACAGGGGGCATACGAGCAGTACTTC

v_gene: TRBV2
d_gene: NA
abundance: NA
j_gene: TRBJ1-2
CDR3aa: CASSVKVGLDTRLYGYTF
CDR3nt: TGTGCCAGCAGTGTTAAAGTTGGACTTGATACCCGACTTTATGGCTACACCTTC

v_gene: TRBV27
d_gene: NA
abundance: few
j_gene: TRBJ2-3
CDR3aa: CASSFAGPGPLDTQYF
CDR3nt: TGTGCCAGCAGTTTCGCGGGGCCGGGTCCATTAGATACGCAGTATTTT

v_gene: TRBV12-3/TRBV12-4
d_gene: NA
abundance: few
j_gene: TRBJ2-5
CDR3aa: CASSSWTGQETQYF
CDR3nt: TGTGCCAGCAGTTCCTGGACGGGGCAAGAGACCCAGTACTTC

v_gene: TRBV19
d_gene: TRBD2
abundance: NA
j_gene: TRBJ2-1
CDR3aa: CASSILAGTYNEQFF
CDR3nt: TGTGCCAGTAGTATTCTAGCGGGAACTTACAATGAGCAGTTCTTC

v_gene: TRBV2
d_gene: NA
abundance: NA
j_gene: TRBJ2-3
CDR3aa: CASNWDTQYF
CDR3nt: TGTGCCAGCAATTGGGATACGCAGTATTTT

v_gene: TRBV7-9
d_gene: TRBD1
abundance: NA
j_gene: TRBJ2-4
CDR3aa: CASDPGQGGNIQYF
CDR3nt: TGTGCCAGCGACCCGGGACAGGGTGGAAACATTCAGTACTTC

v_gene: TRBV25-1
d_gene: TRBD2
abundance: once
j_gene: TRBJ2-1
CDR3aa: CASSEIYSGTPSYNEQFF
CDR3nt: TGTGCCAGCAGTGAAATTTATAGCGGGACCCCCTCCTACAATGAGCAGTTCTTC

v_gene: TRBV5-1
d_gene: NA
abundance: many
j_gene: TRBJ2-3
CDR3aa: CASRWENGPDTQYF
CDR3nt: TGCGCCAGCAGATGGGAGAATGGCCCAGATACGCAGTATTTT

v_gene: TRBV11-2
d_gene: NA
abundance: NA
j_gene: TRBJ2-7
CDR3aa: CASSPKSPRRGPPYEQYF
CDR3nt: TGTGCCAGCAGCCCAAAGAGCCCCCGGCGGGGGCCCCCCTACGAGCAGTACTTC